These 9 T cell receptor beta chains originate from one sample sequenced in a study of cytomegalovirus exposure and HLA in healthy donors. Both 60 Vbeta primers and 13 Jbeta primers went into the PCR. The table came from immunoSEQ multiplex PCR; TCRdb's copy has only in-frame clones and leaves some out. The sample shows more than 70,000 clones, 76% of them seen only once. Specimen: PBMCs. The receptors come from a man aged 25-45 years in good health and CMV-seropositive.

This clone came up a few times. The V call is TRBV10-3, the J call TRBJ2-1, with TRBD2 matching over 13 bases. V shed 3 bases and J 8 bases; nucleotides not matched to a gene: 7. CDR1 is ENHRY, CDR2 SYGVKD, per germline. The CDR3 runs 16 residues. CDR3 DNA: TGTGCCATCAGTGACACTAGCGGGAGGGCAGGGGATGAGCAGTTCTTC. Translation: CAISDTSGRAGDEQFF.

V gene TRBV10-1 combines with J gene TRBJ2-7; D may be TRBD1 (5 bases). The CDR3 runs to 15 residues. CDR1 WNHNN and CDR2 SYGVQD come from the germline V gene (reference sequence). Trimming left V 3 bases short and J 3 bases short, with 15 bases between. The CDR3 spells CASSDRPWGHYEQYV. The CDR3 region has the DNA TGCGCCAGCAGTGATCGACCCTGGGGCCACTACGAGCAGTACGTC.

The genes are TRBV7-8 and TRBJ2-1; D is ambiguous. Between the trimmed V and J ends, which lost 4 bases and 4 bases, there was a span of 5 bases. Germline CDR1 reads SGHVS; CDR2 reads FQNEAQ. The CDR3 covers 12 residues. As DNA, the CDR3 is TGTGCCAGCAGCTCCCAATACAATGAGCAGTTCTTC. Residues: CASSSQYNEQFF.

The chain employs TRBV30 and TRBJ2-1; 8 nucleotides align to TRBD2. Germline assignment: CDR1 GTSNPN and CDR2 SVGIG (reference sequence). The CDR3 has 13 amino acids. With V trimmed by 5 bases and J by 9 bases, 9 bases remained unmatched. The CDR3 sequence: CAWDSGIRGEQFF. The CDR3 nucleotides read TGTGCCTGGGATAGCGGGATTAGGGGTGAGCAGTTCTTC.

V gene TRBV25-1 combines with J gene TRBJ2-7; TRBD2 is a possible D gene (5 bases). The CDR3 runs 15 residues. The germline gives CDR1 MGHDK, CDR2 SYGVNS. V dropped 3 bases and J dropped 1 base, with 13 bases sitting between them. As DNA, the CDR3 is TGTGCCAGCAGTGACTCTCGGACTGTGTCCTACGAGCAGTACGTC. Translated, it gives CASSDSRTVSYEQYV.

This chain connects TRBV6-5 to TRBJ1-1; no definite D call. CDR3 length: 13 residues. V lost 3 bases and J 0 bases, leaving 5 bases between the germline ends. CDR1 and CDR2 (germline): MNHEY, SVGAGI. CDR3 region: CASSYTVNTEAFF. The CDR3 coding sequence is TGTGCCAGCAGTTATACTGTGAACACTGAAGCTTTCTTT.

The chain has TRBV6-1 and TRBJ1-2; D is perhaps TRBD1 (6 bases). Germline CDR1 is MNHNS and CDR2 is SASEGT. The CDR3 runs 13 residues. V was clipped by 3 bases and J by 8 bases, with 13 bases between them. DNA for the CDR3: TGTGCCAGCAGTGAGGTAACAGGGCAAGGCTACACCTTC. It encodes CASSEVTGQGYTF.

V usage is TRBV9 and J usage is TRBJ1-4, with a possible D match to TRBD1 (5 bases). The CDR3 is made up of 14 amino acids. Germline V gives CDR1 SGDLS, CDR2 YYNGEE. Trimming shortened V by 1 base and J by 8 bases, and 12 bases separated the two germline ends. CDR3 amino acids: CASSVTTGREKLFF. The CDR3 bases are TGTGCCAGCAGCGTAACAACAGGTCGGGAAAAACTGTTTTTT.

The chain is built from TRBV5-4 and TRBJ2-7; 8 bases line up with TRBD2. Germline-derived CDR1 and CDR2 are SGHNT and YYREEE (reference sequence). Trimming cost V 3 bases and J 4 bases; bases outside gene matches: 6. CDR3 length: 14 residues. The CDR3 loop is CASSSGGQIYEQYV. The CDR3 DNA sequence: TGTGCCAGCAGCTCGGGAGGGCAGATATACGAGCAGTACGTC.